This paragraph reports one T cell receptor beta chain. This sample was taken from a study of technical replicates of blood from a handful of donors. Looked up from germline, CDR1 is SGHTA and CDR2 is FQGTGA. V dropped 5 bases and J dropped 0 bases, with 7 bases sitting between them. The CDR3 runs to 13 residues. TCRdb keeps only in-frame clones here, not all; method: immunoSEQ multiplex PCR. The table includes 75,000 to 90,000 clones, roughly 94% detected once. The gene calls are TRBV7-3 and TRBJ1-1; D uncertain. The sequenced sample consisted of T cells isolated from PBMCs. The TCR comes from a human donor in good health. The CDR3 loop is CASSRGMNTEAFF. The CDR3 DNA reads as TGTGCCAGCAGCCGGGGAATGAACACTGAAGCTTTCTTT.